This T cell receptor beta chain emerged from a study of T cells in Graves' hyperthyroidism and ophthalmopathy. Study conclusions and caveats: Blood shared most expanded thyroid clonotypes above 0.001.

V shed 6 bases and J 5 bases; nucleotides not matched to a gene: 16. Germline V gene data show CDR1 as WNHNN and CDR2 as SYGVQD (reference sequence). The CDR3 is 17 residues long. RNA transcripts were the template for amplifying TCR beta CDR3 regions. HTBI primers were employed in a first-round RT-PCR of the TCR CDR3. TCRdb used MiXCR to reprocess the multiplex PCR reads, holding one entry per CDR3 protein. The repertoire has around 480,000 distinct CDR3 sequences, about an eighth of them found once; the top ten carry around a sixth. A remark on this clonotype: Its specificity is not known.

Clinical symptoms, serum thyroxine, TRAb, thyroid ultrasound and orbital computed tomography established diagnosis. Sequenced material: blood. This receptor was taken from a woman aged 18-29 years with Graves' hyperthyroidism. The rearrangement links TRBV10-1 to TRBJ2-5; TRBD2 agrees at 9 bases. CDR3 protein: CASRRLDGGRAKETQYF. For the CDR3, the DNA is TGCGCCAGCAGACGCCTAGATGGCGGGAGGGCCAAGGAGACCCAGTACTTC.